The present T cell receptor beta chain was sequenced within a study of CD8 T cells in Susac syndrome. Study-wide findings and caveats: The TCR sequencing and HLA analysis in the study involved a relatively small number of individuals, as the study acknowledged.

The CDR3 has 13 residues. Germline values: CDR1 MNHEY, CDR2 SVGAGI. Trimming stripped 3 bases from V and 2 bases from J, with 4 bases between. With random hexamers, reverse transcription was performed on about 0.45 to 1 ug of RNA. TCRdb analysed the immunoSEQ multiplex PCR reads with MiXCR anew, one entry per CDR3 protein. The sample yields about 180,000 distinct CDR3 sequences, approximately 94% seen once. With regard to this clonotype: Its specificity is not known.

The rearrangement joins TRBV6-5 to TRBJ2-2; D remains unclear. Specimen: CD4+ T cells from PBMCs. The TCR was taken from a human donor with multiple sclerosis. The CDR3 nucleotides read TGTGCCAGCAGTTATCTAAACACCGGGGAGCTGTTTTTT. This translates into CASSYLNTGELFF.